This T cell receptor (beta chain) was obtained from a study of shared clonotypes between healthy human individuals. This clone was detected only once. Its specificity is not known. Deep-level assay runs were performed. In the source study's methods: Junction-only sequences produced by ImmunoSEQ had no quality scores, so filtering differed. Sequencing was performed with immunoSEQ multiplex PCR; in TCRdb, only in-frame clones are kept and a portion is missing. That table gives V, J and clone size, and the DNA gave D and trimming. Of hundreds of thousands of clones in the sample, around 96% are singletons; the top ten hold roughly 0.06%. The CDR3 has 15 residues. V lost 1 base and J 6 bases, leaving 13 bases between the germline ends. Germline V gives CDR1 MDHEN, CDR2 SYDVKM. Study-level points and caveats: Compared with memory subsets, naive subsets generally had larger estimated richness. Non-shared clonotypes were found to have lower generation probabilities than the clonotypes that were shared by all four of the sorted-subset donors.

This chain links TRBV28 with TRBJ2-1; D may match TRBD1 or TRBD2 (5 bases each). The sequence was obtained from a woman in her 30s in good health. What was sequenced was naive CD4+ T cells sorted from blood. The subset was: CD45RA+ positively selected. CDR3 in amino acids: CASSLLGDHVNEQFF. The CDR3 DNA sequence: TGTGCCAGCAGTTTATTGGGGGACCACGTCAATGAGCAGTTCTTC.